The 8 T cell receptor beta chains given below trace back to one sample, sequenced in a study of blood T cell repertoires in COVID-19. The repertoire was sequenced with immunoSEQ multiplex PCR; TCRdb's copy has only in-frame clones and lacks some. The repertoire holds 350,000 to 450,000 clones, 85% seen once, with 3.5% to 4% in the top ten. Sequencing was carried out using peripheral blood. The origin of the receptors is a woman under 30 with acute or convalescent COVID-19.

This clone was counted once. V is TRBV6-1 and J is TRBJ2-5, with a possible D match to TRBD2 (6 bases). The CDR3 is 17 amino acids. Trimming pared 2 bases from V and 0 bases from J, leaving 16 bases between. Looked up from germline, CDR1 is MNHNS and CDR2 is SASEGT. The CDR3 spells CASSEIYVGGYQETQYF. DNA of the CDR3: TGTGCCAGCAGTGAAATTTATGTTGGGGGGTACCAAGAGACCCAGTACTTC.

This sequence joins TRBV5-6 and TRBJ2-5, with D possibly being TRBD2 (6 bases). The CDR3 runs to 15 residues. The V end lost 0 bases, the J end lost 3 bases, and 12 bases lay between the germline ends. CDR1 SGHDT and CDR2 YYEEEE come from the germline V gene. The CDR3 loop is CASSLVGREEETQYF. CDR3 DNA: TGTGCCAGCAGCTTGGTGGGCAGGGAGGAAGAGACCCAGTACTTC.

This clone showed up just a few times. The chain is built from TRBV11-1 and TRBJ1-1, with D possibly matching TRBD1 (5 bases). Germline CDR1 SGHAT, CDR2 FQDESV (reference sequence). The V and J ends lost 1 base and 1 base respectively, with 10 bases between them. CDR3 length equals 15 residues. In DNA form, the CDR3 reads TGTGCCAGCAGCTTAGGCCCGACAGAGAACACTGAAGCTTTCTTT. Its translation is CASSLGPTENTEAFF.

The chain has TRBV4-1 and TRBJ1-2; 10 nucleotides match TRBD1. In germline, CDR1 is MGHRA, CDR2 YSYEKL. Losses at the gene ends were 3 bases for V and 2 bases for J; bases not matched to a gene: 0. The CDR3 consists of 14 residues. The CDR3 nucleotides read TGCGCCAGCAGCCAGACAGGGGGCAACTATGGCTACACCTTC. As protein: CASSQTGGNYGYTF.

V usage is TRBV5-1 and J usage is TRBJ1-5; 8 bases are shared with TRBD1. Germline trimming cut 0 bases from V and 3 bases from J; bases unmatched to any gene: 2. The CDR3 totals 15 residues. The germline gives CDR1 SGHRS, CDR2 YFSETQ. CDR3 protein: CASSLGTGPNQPQHF. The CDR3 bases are TGCGCCAGCAGCTTGGGGACAGGGCCCAATCAGCCCCAGCATTTT.

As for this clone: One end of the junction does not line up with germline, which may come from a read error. The CDR3 nucleotides are TGTGCCAGCAGCCTATCCTCCGAGCAGTACTTC. Translating gives CASSLSSEQYF. The V and J genes are TRBV11-2 and TRBJ2-7, with D unresolved. The CDR3 consists of 11 residues. Germline CDR1 and CDR2: SGHAT and FQNNGV.

The CDR3 loop is CASSLSQQGAYGYTF. As DNA, the CDR3 is TGCGCCAGCAGTCTGTCCCAACAGGGGGCATATGGCTACACCTTC. The V and J genes are TRBV5-1 and TRBJ1-2; 9 positions match TRBD1. This CDR3 region has 15 residues. The V gene's germline CDR1 is SGHRS and CDR2 YFSETQ. Losses at the gene ends were 5 bases for V and 5 bases for J; bases not matched to a gene: 10.

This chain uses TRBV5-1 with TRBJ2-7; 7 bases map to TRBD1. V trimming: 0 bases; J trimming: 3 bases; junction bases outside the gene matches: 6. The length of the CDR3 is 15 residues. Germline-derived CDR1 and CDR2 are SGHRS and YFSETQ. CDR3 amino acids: CASSLGLTGSYEQYF. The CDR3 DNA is TGCGCCAGCAGCTTGGGACTGACAGGGAGCTACGAGCAGTACTTC.